The 31 T cell receptor beta chains in this list originate from one sample, sequenced in a study of somatic mutations in cytotoxic T cells in rheumatoid arthritis. Method: immunoSEQ multiplex PCR; TCRdb's copy keeps in-frame clones and lacks some. The table has roughly 20,000 clones, about four fifths seen once. Sequencing was performed on CD8+ T cells sorted from blood. These receptor sequences come from an adult with rheumatoid arthritis.

As concerns this clone: A clone one base away is much larger, so this may be a read error. The chain links TRBV18 to TRBJ1-5, with D maybe TRBD1 (5 bases). The CDR3 runs to 14 residues. Germline V lookup: CDR1 KGHSH, CDR2 LQKENI. The CDR3 DNA reads as TGTGTCAGCTCACTCTCCCAGGGTGGTCAGCCCCAGCATTTT. Protein product: CVSSLSQGGQPQHF.

The chain recombines TRBV28 with TRBJ2-3; 11 bases line up with TRBD2. Trimming at V came to 5 bases and at J to 4 bases, leaving 11 bases not matched to a gene. This CDR3 spans 17 amino acids. CDR1 and CDR2 from the germline V gene are MDHEN and SYDVKM. The CDR3 coding sequence is TGTGCCAGCAGTCCCATTCGACTAGCGGGATGGTCAGATACGCAGTATTTT. Translating gives CASSPIRLAGWSDTQYF.

The genes are TRBV6-5 and TRBJ2-1; no clear D gene. This CDR3 spans 13 amino acids. The V end was cut by 6 bases, the J end by 7 bases, with 13 bases between. Germline CDR1 is MNHEY and CDR2 is SVGAGI. CDR3 sequence reads: CASRRPYLNEQFF. For the CDR3, the DNA is TGTGCCAGCAGGCGACCTTATTTGAATGAGCAGTTCTTC.

This chain uses TRBV7-2 with TRBJ1-5; maybe TRBD1 (5 bases). Germline CDR1 reads SGHTA; CDR2 reads FQGNSA. Trimming cost V 4 bases and J 1 base, with 11 bases left between them. This CDR3 is 15 amino acids long. The CDR3 DNA reads as TGTGCCAGCAGCTCGCGCGGGGGAAGCAATCAGCCCCAGCATTTT. Protein product: CASSSRGGSNQPQHF. Based on the CDR3 plus reference TRBV7-2 and TRBJ1-5, the full variable domain is GAGVSQSPSNKVTEKGKDVELRCDPISGHTALYWYRQSLGQGLEFLIYFQGNSAPDKSGLPSDRFSAERTGGSVSTLTIQRTQQEDSAVYLCASSSRGGSNQPQHFGDGTRLSIL.

This chain joins TRBV5-1 and TRBJ2-5; TRBD1 is a possible D gene (6 bases). Trimming stripped 0 bases from V and 1 base from J, with 13 bases between. This CDR3 contains 16 residues. In germline, CDR1 is SGHRS, CDR2 YFSETQ. The CDR3 loop reads CASSLGGQSFQETQYF. CDR3 in DNA: TGCGCCAGCAGCTTGGGGGGGCAGTCCTTCCAAGAGACCCAGTACTTC.

The J gene is TRBJ2-7, the V gene TRBV14; no clear D gene. The V end was cut by 1 base, the J end by 1 base, with 17 bases between. CDR1 and CDR2 (germline): SGHDN, FVKESK. The CDR3 is made up of 17 amino acids. CDR3 amino acids: CASSQGGALIPSYEQYF. The CDR3 bases are TGTGCCAGCAGCCAAGGAGGAGCATTGATACCGTCCTACGAGCAGTACTTC.

This chain uses TRBV2 with TRBJ2-1; D remains ambiguous. V was cut by 1 base and J by 1 base, with 5 bases left in between. Germline CDR1 is SNHLY and CDR2 is FYNNEI. This CDR3 spans 14 amino acids. CDR3 residues: CASSEVGSYNEQFF. The CDR3 DNA reads as TGTGCCAGCAGTGAAGTGGGTTCCTACAATGAGCAGTTCTTC.

This chain uses TRBV4-2 with TRBJ2-1, with 8 nucleotides matching TRBD2. The trim removed 0 bases at V and 8 bases at J, leaving 6 bases unmatched. The CDR3 runs to 15 residues. Germline CDR1 and CDR2: LGHNA and YNFKEQ. The DNA for the CDR3 is TGTGCCAGCAGCCAAGAAGGCTACGGGGGGGATGAGCAGTTCTTC. It is translated as CASSQEGYGGDEQFF.

This clone appeared a single time. The rearrangement joins TRBV5-6 to TRBJ2-7; TRBD1 aligns across 12 bases. The germline V gene has CDR1 SGHDT and CDR2 YYEEEE. The CDR3 is made up of 15 amino acids. V lost 4 bases, J lost 4 bases, and 6 bases stayed unmatched. CDR3 in amino acids: CASSMGQGAWYEQYV. Here the CDR3 DNA reads TGTGCCAGCAGCATGGGACAGGGGGCCTGGTACGAGCAGTACGTC.

This clone was seen once. V and J are TRBV9 and TRBJ2-3; 10 bases agree with TRBD2. The germline CDR1 and CDR2 sequences are SGDLS and YYNGEE. The CDR3 loop spans 15 amino acids. J lost 2 bases, V lost 2 bases, and 2 bases had no gene match. CDR3 coding DNA: TGTGCCAGCAGCGTCGGACTAGCGGACACAGATACGCAGTATTTT. This translates into CASSVGLADTDTQYF.

This chain joins TRBV18 and TRBJ2-2; D ambiguous. Germline V lookup: CDR1 KGHSH, CDR2 LQKENI. The V gene lost 5 bases and the J gene lost 0 bases, with 10 bases spanning the gap. The CDR3 runs to 15 residues. DNA for the CDR3: TGTGCCAGCTCAGTGACTCCATCGAACACCGGGGAGCTGTTTTTT. It yields the protein CASSVTPSNTGELFF.

CDR3 residues: CASSVGGFGQFPSYNEQFF. The CDR3 DNA sequence: TGTGCCAGCAGCGTAGGAGGGTTTGGGCAATTCCCGTCCTACAATGAGCAGTTCTTC. The chain employs TRBV9 and TRBJ2-1, with D perhaps matching TRBD2 (5 bases). The germline gives CDR1 SGDLS, CDR2 YYNGEE. V dropped 0 bases and J dropped 1 base, with 20 bases sitting between them. CDR3 length: 19 residues.

The V and J genes are TRBV5-5 and TRBJ2-1; a weak D match, TRBD1 (5 bases). Trimming stripped 6 bases from V and 0 bases from J, with 13 bases between. The CDR3 is 15 amino acids. The V gene's germline CDR1 is SGHKS and CDR2 YYEKEE (reference sequence). Written as DNA, the CDR3 is TGTGCCAGCACCCTAGGGGTTTACTCCTACAATGAGCAGTTCTTC. It is translated as CASTLGVYSYNEQFF.

The chain has TRBV19 and TRBJ1-5, with D possibly TRBD1 on 5 matching bases. Deletions cut 3 bases from V and 4 bases from J, with 7 bases between. CDR1 is LNHDA and CDR2 is SQIVND in the germline V gene (reference sequence). The CDR3 sequence is 13 residues long. The CDR3 region is CASSISGNQPQHF. The CDR3 region has the DNA TGTGCCAGTAGTATTTCAGGGAATCAGCCCCAGCATTTT.

V usage is TRBV27 and J usage is TRBJ1-2; D perhaps matches TRBD1 (5 bases). Germline V gene lookup returns CDR1 MNHEY and CDR2 SMNVEV (reference sequence). The CDR3 covers 13 residues. V was shortened by 5 bases and J by 9 bases, with 16 bases between the two germline ends. CDR3 sequence: CASSPGHLGSYTF. The CDR3 DNA reads TGTGCCAGCAGTCCCGGACACCTTGGGAGCTACACCTTC.

The chain joins TRBV9 to TRBJ2-1; a possible D gene is TRBD2 (6 bases). From germline, CDR1 is SGDLS and CDR2 YYNGEE. The V end was cut by 6 bases, the J end by 9 bases, with 22 bases between. The CDR3 length is 15 residues. Here the CDR3 reads CASKAEGGAAGEQFF. For the CDR3, the DNA is TGTGCCAGCAAGGCGGAGGGTGGCGCTGCGGGTGAGCAGTTCTTC.

This clone has more than one count but fewer than ten. The chain links TRBV11-3 to TRBJ2-7; 11 positions agree with TRBD2. Losses at the gene ends were 5 bases for V and 6 bases for J; bases not matched to a gene: 6. CDR1 and CDR2 from the germline V gene are SGHNT and YENEEA. This CDR3 has 14 amino acids. Here the CDR3 DNA reads TGTGCCAGCAGCCCGACTAGCGGGAAACGCGAGCAGTACTTC. It codes for CASSPTSGKREQYF. Drawing the rest from reference TRBV11-3 and TRBJ2-7, the complete variable domain is EAGVVQSPRYKIIEKKQPVAFWCNPISGHNTLYWYLQNLGQGPELLIRYENEEAVDDSQLPKDRFSAERLKGVDSTLKIQPAELGDSAVYLCASSPTSGKREQYFGPGTRLTVT.

The chain employs TRBV4-3 and TRBJ2-7, with TRBD2 as a possible D gene (6 bases). This CDR3 region has 15 residues. Germline lookup yields CDR1 LGHNA and CDR2 YSLEER. Trimming pared 4 bases from V and 4 bases from J, leaving 17 bases between. The CDR3 loop reads CASSPTEAGTYEQYF. CDR3 nucleotide sequence: TGCGCCAGCAGCCCCACGGAAGCGGGTACGTACGAGCAGTACTTC.

This chain links TRBV19 with TRBJ2-5; maybe TRBD1 (6 bases). The CDR3 spans 14 residues. V lost 3 bases, J lost 2 bases, and 10 bases lay in between. Germline V CDR1 and CDR2: LNHDA, SQIVND (reference sequence). CDR3 DNA sequence: TGTGCCAGTAGTATTGACAGGCGACAAGAGACCCAGTACTTC. Its translation is CASSIDRRQETQYF. Full variable domain (rest looked up from reference TRBV19 and TRBJ2-5): DGGITQSPKYLFRKEGQNVTLSCEQNLNHDAMYWYRQDPGQGLRLIYYSQIVNDFQKGDIAEGYSVSREKKESFPLTVTSAQKNPTAFYLCASSIDRRQETQYFGPGTRLLVL.

The V call is TRBV4-3, the J call TRBJ1-6, with D tentatively TRBD1 (5 bases). Germline-derived CDR1 and CDR2 are LGHNA and YSLEER. This CDR3 has 15 amino acids. V was pared by 1 base and J by 9 bases, with 13 bases between. Here the CDR3 DNA reads TGCGCCAGCAGCCAAGGTGGGGGGTCGGTTTCACCCCTCCACTTT. Its protein product is CASSQGGGSVSPLHF.

A few counts support this clone. The gene calls are TRBV6-1 and TRBJ1-2; weak D call: TRBD1 (5 bases). The CDR3 has 16 residues. The ends were cut back, 0 bases at V and 2 bases at J, with 13 bases in the middle. The germline V gene encodes CDR1 MNHNS and CDR2 SASEGT. The CDR3 is CASSEAVEGLNYGYTF. The CDR3 nucleotides are TGTGCCAGCAGTGAAGCGGTCGAGGGGCTGAACTATGGCTACACCTTC.

This clone was picked up a small number of times. V and J are TRBV27 and TRBJ2-7; D may be TRBD1 (6 bases). From germline, CDR1 is MNHEY and CDR2 SMNVEV (reference sequence). The ends were cut back, 6 bases at V and 0 bases at J, with 12 bases in the middle. There are 14 residues in the CDR3. The chain's CDR3 is CASSLTGSSYEQYF. The CDR3 DNA is TGTGCCAGCAGCCTGACAGGTAGCTCCTACGAGCAGTACTTC.

The chain uses TRBV28 and TRBJ2-3; D is unresolved. The germline V and J ends were trimmed by 7 bases and 4 bases, with 18 bases remaining between them. CDR1 and CDR2 from the germline V gene are MDHEN and SYDVKM. The CDR3 extends over 15 amino acids. CDR3 sequence (DNA): TGTGCCAGCATCTCGGTGGCCAAAGGCCCAGATACGCAGTATTTT. It encodes CASISVAKGPDTQYF.

The chain couples TRBV5-3 to TRBJ2-2, with TRBD1 matching over 10 bases. TRBV5-3 has ORF status, its function being uncertain. The J segment lost 4 bases and the V segment lost 4 bases, leaving 7 bases of the junction unmatched. There are 16 residues in the CDR3. CDR3 DNA sequence: TGTGCCAGAAGCAGCCGGACAGGGGGACTCACCGGGGAGCTGTTTTTT. Amino acid sequence: CARSSRTGGLTGELFF.

This clone was seen only a few times. The chain couples TRBV5-4 to TRBJ1-1, with unresolved D. The CDR3 totals 11 residues. Germline V gene sequence: CDR1 SGHNT, CDR2 YYREEE (reference sequence). V lost 4 bases and J lost 7, with 8 bases in between. In DNA, the CDR3 is TGTGCCAGCAGCCGCGGCGGTGAAGCTTTCTTT. Translating it yields CASSRGGEAFF.

The chain combines TRBV27 with TRBJ2-2; the D is unclear. This CDR3 comprises 12 residues. The germline V gene has CDR1 MNHEY and CDR2 SMNVEV (reference sequence). Trimming removed 2 bases at V and 4 bases at J, with 2 bases between. The CDR3 loop is CASSLGTGELFF. In DNA, the CDR3 is TGTGCCAGCAGTTTAGGCACCGGGGAGCTGTTTTTT.

The chain employs TRBV7-9 and TRBJ1-4; 9 bases fit TRBD1. After removal of 4 bases from V and 7 bases from J, the junction contained 7 bases not matched to a gene. There are 15 residues in the CDR3. CDR1 and CDR2 from the germline V gene are SEHNR and FQNEAQ (reference sequence). The CDR3 region is CASSSWDRDGEKLFF. The CDR3 bases are TGTGCCAGCAGCTCCTGGGACAGGGATGGTGAAAAACTGTTTTTT. Full variable domain (outside the CDR3, taken from reference TRBV7-9 and TRBJ1-4): DTGVSQNPRHKITKRGQNVTFRCDPISEHNRLYWYRQTLGQGPEFLTYFQNEAQLEKSRLLSDRFSAERPKGSFSTLEIQRTEQGDSAMYLCASSSWDRDGEKLFFGSGTQLSVL.

The rearrangement joins TRBV23-1 to TRBJ2-7; D call uncertain. TRBV23-1 is annotated as an ORF whose role is uncertain. V lost 9 bases to trimming and J lost 3 bases, with 9 bases between them. This CDR3 spans 11 amino acids. The CDR3 loop is CARPTFYEQYF. CDR3 nucleotide sequence: TGCGCCAGGCCGACCTTCTACGAGCAGTACTTC.

V is TRBV5-1 and J is TRBJ2-2, with 11 bases identical to TRBD2. Germline CDR1 SGHRS, CDR2 YFSETQ. CDR3 length: 16 amino acids. V trimming: 2 bases; J trimming: 5 bases; junction bases outside the gene matches: 5. In DNA, the CDR3 is TGCGCCAGCAGCTTCGCGGCTAGCGGGGGGACCGGGGAGCTGTTTTTT. This gives the protein CASSFAASGGTGELFF.

This rearrangement joins TRBV10-3 to TRBJ2-1; possible D gene TRBD2, 7 bases. With 6 bases removed from V and 0 bases from J, the gap between germline ends came to 27 bases. The germline gives CDR1 ENHRY, CDR2 SYGVKD. The CDR3 sequence is 20 residues long. CDR3 sequence: CAISDTGPPGRGSSYNEQFF. Written as DNA, the CDR3 is TGTGCCATCAGCGACACCGGCCCCCCGGGGAGGGGGAGCTCCTACAATGAGCAGTTCTTC.

This clone was observed a handful of times. The chain combines TRBV4-1 with TRBJ2-3; D possibly corresponds to TRBD2 (6 bases). From germline, CDR1 is MGHRA and CDR2 YSYEKL. CDR3 size: 13 residues. Trimming stripped 5 bases from V and 9 bases from J, with 15 bases between. The CDR3 here is CASSGRLEGTQYF. The DNA for the CDR3 is TGCGCCAGCAGCGGTAGACTAGAGGGAACGCAGTATTTT.